The 29 T cell receptor beta chains in this list originate from one sample, sequenced in a study of identifying expanded T cells in peripheral blood. Sequencing used immunoSEQ multiplex PCR; TCRdb keeps in-frame clones, though not all of them. The sample lists under 70,000 clones; around 87% were seen once. Sequencing was performed on blood. The receptors derive from a person aged 18-69 years in good health.

The chain couples TRBV7-2 to TRBJ2-7, with 7 bases fitting TRBD1. CDR1 SGHTA and CDR2 FQGNSA come from the germline V gene. CDR3 length: 15 residues. V was pared by 2 bases and J by 6 bases, with 10 bases of the junction left unmatched. The CDR3 DNA sequence: TGTGCCAGCAGCTTATATCAGGGGGTGATCGCCGAGCAGTACTTC. This translates into CASSLYQGVIAEQYF.

The chain combines TRBV7-9 with TRBJ2-1; D ambiguous. Germline CDR1 is SEHNR and CDR2 is FQNEAQ (reference sequence). This CDR3 is built from 12 residues. V was clipped by 1 base and J by 10 bases, with 8 bases between them. In nucleotides, the CDR3 is TGTGCCAGCAGCTTAGGAGGTAGAGAGCAGTTCTTC. It encodes CASSLGGREQFF.

V gene TRBV2 combines with J gene TRBJ1-2; D is perhaps TRBD1 (5 bases). This CDR3 is 14 amino acids long. Germline CDR1 and CDR2: SNHLY and FYNNEI. The ends were cut back, 8 bases at V and 6 bases at J, with 19 bases in the middle. The CDR3, as DNA: TGTGCCAGCGATGCCGAGGGGCGTTCGAATGGCTACACCTTC. Residues: CASDAEGRSNGYTF. The complete variable domain, with remaining parts taken from reference TRBV2 and TRBJ1-2, reads EPEVTQTPSHQVTQMGQEVILRCVPISNHLYFYWYRQILGQKVEFLVSFYNNEISEKSEIFDDQFSVERPDGSNFTLKIRSTKLEDSAMYFCASDAEGRSNGYTFGSGTRLTVV.

The chain's CDR3 is CAISETGGAYEQYF. CDR3 DNA: TGTGCCATCAGTGAGACAGGGGGCGCCTACGAGCAGTACTTC. This chain joins TRBV10-3 and TRBJ2-7; 9 bases match TRBD1. CDR1 is ENHRY, CDR2 SYGVKD, per germline. With 2 bases clipped from V and 2 bases from J, the junction kept 1 base outside the gene matches. The CDR3 totals 14 residues.

The rearrangement joins TRBV10-3 to TRBJ2-3; D not certain. Germline values: CDR1 ENHRY, CDR2 SYGVKD. The length of the CDR3 is 12 residues. V dropped 6 bases and J dropped 3 bases, with 7 bases sitting between them. CDR3 in DNA: TGTGCCATCAGCCCGGTAACAGATACGCAGTATTTT. Translated, it gives CAISPVTDTQYF.

V gene TRBV19 combines with J gene TRBJ1-1; maybe TRBD1 (5 bases). The CDR3 is made up of 16 amino acids. V gave up 3 bases and J gave up 0 bases, with 14 bases separating them. Germline CDR1 is LNHDA and CDR2 is SQIVND (reference sequence). For the CDR3, the DNA is TGTGCCAGTAGTATCTATGAGGGGCGAATGAACACTGAAGCTTTCTTT. It specifies CASSIYEGRMNTEAFF.

The V call is TRBV5-1, the J call TRBJ1-1; D uncertain. Germline V CDR1 and CDR2: SGHRS, YFSETQ. V was pared by 2 bases and J by 5 bases, with 13 bases between. This CDR3 comprises 14 residues. The DNA for the CDR3 is TGCGCCAGCAGCTTCGAACCTAGAGGAACTGAAGCTTTCTTT. It codes for CASSFEPRGTEAFF.

The CDR3 protein is CASSLRETQYF. The CDR3 nucleotides read TGCGCCAGCAGCTTGCGAGAGACCCAGTACTTC. The rearrangement links TRBV5-1 to TRBJ2-5; D is uncertain. The CDR3 runs 11 residues. Per the germline V gene, CDR1 is SGHRS and CDR2 is YFSETQ. V lost 1 base, J lost 4 bases, and 2 bases lay in between. The full variable domain, in which reference TRBV5-1 and TRBJ2-5 provide the parts outside the CDR3, is KAGVTQTPRYLIKTRGQQVTLSCSPISGHRSVSWYQQTPGQGLQFLFEYFSETQRNKGNFPGRFSGRQFSNSRSEMNVSTLELGDSALYLCASSLRETQYFGPGTRLLVL.

The chain has TRBV4-1 and TRBJ2-1, with no clear D. V shed 4 bases and J shed 5 bases, with 9 bases lying between them. This CDR3 has 13 amino acids. The germline V gene encodes CDR1 MGHRA and CDR2 YSYEKL. CDR3 sequence: CASSLGRDNEQFF. In DNA, the CDR3 is TGCGCCAGCAGCCTGGGTAGGGACAATGAGCAGTTCTTC.

This clone was found a few times. This chain uses TRBV29-1 with TRBJ2-7; 7 bases align to TRBD1. Germline V gives CDR1 SQVTM, CDR2 ANQGSEA. V lost 0 bases, J lost 6 bases, and 2 bases stayed unmatched. There are 12 residues in the CDR3. The CDR3 coding sequence is TGCAGCGTTGAAGATCCAGGGGGCGAGCAGTACTTC. The encoded protein is CSVEDPGGEQYF.

V usage is TRBV15 and J usage is TRBJ2-5; D might be TRBD1 (5 bases). CDR1 is LNHNV, CDR2 YYDKDF, per germline (reference sequence). The germline V and J ends were trimmed by 1 base and 4 bases, with 13 bases remaining between them. The CDR3 length is 15 residues. CDR3 loop: CATSRVRQGPETQYF. The CDR3 coding sequence is TGTGCCACCAGCAGAGTTCGCCAGGGTCCAGAGACCCAGTACTTC.

The chain has TRBV6-4 and TRBJ2-1; D unresolved. Germline CDR1 and CDR2: MRHNA and SNTAGT. Trimming removed 2 bases at V and 6 bases at J, with 8 bases between. CDR3 length: 13 residues. Here the CDR3 DNA reads TGTGCCAGCAGTGACGGTAGCCGCAATGAGCAGTTCTTC. As protein: CASSDGSRNEQFF.

This chain links TRBV5-4 with TRBJ2-3; 8 bases are a match to TRBD2. The ends lost 0 bases at V and 5 bases at J; junction bases unmatched: 8. Germline CDR1 reads SGHNT; CDR2 reads YYREEE (reference sequence). CDR3 length: 16 amino acids. CDR3 sequence: CASSLVLGGAKDTQYF. CDR3 in DNA: TGTGCCAGCAGCTTGGTTCTCGGGGGGGCCAAAGATACGCAGTATTTT.

The chain carries TRBV6-6 and TRBJ2-7; no clear D. The CDR3 covers 16 residues. Germline-derived CDR1 and CDR2 are MNHNY and SVGAGI (reference sequence). The V end lost 0 bases, the J end lost 7 bases, and 19 bases lay between the germline ends. Written as DNA, the CDR3 is TGTGCCAGCAGTTACTCTCCCCAGCGCCCAGGCTTGGAGCAGTACTTC. Its protein is CASSYSPQRPGLEQYF.

The chain uses TRBV19 and TRBJ2-7, with 14 bases matching TRBD2. Germline V lookup: CDR1 LNHDA, CDR2 SQIVND (reference sequence). V was pared by 10 bases and J by 3 bases, with 8 bases of the junction left unmatched. CDR3 length equals 15 residues. The CDR3 is CATGTSGRLSYEQYF. DNA for the CDR3: TGTGCCACTGGGACTAGCGGGAGATTGAGCTACGAGCAGTACTTC.

The chain couples TRBV19 to TRBJ2-1; 13 bases align to TRBD2. CDR1 and CDR2 (germline): LNHDA, SQIVND (reference sequence). CDR3 length: 16 residues. With 3 bases clipped from V and 11 bases from J, the junction kept 10 bases outside the gene matches. CDR3 nucleotides: TGTGCCAGTAGTATCTCCCGACTAGCGGGGGGCCGAAAGCAGTTCTTC. Translation: CASSISRLAGGRKQFF.

The chain carries TRBV9 and TRBJ1-1; 11 positions agree with TRBD1. Germline trimming cut 3 bases from V and 10 bases from J; bases unmatched to any gene: 14. Per germline, CDR1 SGDLS and CDR2 YYNGEE. CDR3 size: 16 residues. Written as DNA, the CDR3 is TGTGCCAGCAGCGAAACGGACAGGGGGCTAATTCGGGGAGCTTTCTTT. Translation: CASSETDRGLIRGAFF.

V usage is TRBV5-1 and J usage is TRBJ2-5, with a weak D call TRBD2 (6 bases). The CDR3 has 13 residues. Trimming took off 4 bases at V and 5 bases at J, with 12 bases between the two ends. Germline V gene sequence: CDR1 SGHRS, CDR2 YFSETQ. CDR3 sequence reads: CASSPGVGETQYF. The CDR3, as DNA: TGCGCCAGCAGCCCGGGAGTGGGGGAGACCCAGTACTTC.

This chain joins TRBV6-6 and TRBJ2-1, with no clear D. The germline V gene encodes CDR1 MNHNY and CDR2 SVGAGI (reference sequence). With 2 bases removed from V and 6 bases from J, the gap between germline ends came to 5 bases. The CDR3 is 12 residues long. CDR3 bases: TGTGCCAGCAGTTACAACAGCAATGAGCAGTTCTTC. It translates to CASSYNSNEQFF.

This clone occurred a few times. The CDR3 nucleotides read TGTGCCAGCAGTGACTCGGCGGGGGGGGCCGCAGATACGCAGTATTTT. Its translation: CASSDSAGGAADTQYF. The chain combines TRBV6-4 with TRBJ2-3, with 9 bases lining up with TRBD2. CDR3 size: 16 residues. Per the germline V gene, CDR1 is MRHNA and CDR2 is SNTAGT. J gave up 4 bases and V 0 bases, and 5 bases lay outside the gene matches.

In its sample, this clone was seen once. This chain uses TRBV29-1 with TRBJ2-1, with D possibly called TRBD1 or TRBD2 (7 bases each). V was pared by 7 bases and J by 3 bases, with 16 bases between. Germline CDR1 and CDR2: SQVTM and ANQGSEA. CDR3 length: 14 residues. The CDR3 DNA sequence: TGCAGCGACGTCCAGGGGGGGGACTACAATGAGCAGTTCTTC. Its protein product is CSDVQGGDYNEQFF.

V gene TRBV2 combines with J gene TRBJ2-1; D is possibly TRBD1 (6 bases). This CDR3 comprises 13 residues. Trimming shortened V by 6 bases and J by 4 bases, and 10 bases separated the two germline ends. The germline CDR1 and CDR2 sequences are SNHLY and FYNNEI. CDR3 nucleotides: TGTGCCAGCAGGGAGACAGGTTACAATGAGCAGTTCTTC. This encodes CASRETGYNEQFF.

The sample holds one count of this clone. This chain uses TRBV28 with TRBJ2-1; TRBD2 agrees at 11 bases. CDR1 and CDR2 from the germline V gene are MDHEN and SYDVKM. V lost 6 bases to trimming and J lost 5 bases; unmatched junction nucleotides: 6. The CDR3 runs 15 residues. CDR3 bases: TGTGCCAGCAGCCCCACTAGCGGGGGACACAATGAGCAGTTCTTC. It is translated as CASSPTSGGHNEQFF. Together with reference TRBV28 and TRBJ2-1, the CDR3 gives the full variable domain: DVKVTQSSRYLVKRTGEKVFLECVQDMDHENMFWYRQDPGLGLRLIYFSYDVKMKEKGDIPEGYSVSREKKERFSLILESASTNQTSMYLCASSPTSGGHNEQFFGPGTRLTVL.

This sequence joins TRBV9 and TRBJ2-2, with TRBD1 matching 7 bases. V shed 4 bases, J shed 6 bases, and the junction held 0 bases outside the gene matches. Germline loops: CDR1 SGDLS, CDR2 YYNGEE. CDR3 length: 12 residues. The CDR3 DNA sequence: TGTGCCAGCAGCCAGGGGGCCGGGGAGCTGTTTTTT. This gives the protein CASSQGAGELFF.

This chain uses TRBV4-1 with TRBJ2-1; D is undetermined. The CDR3 loop spans 15 amino acids. V lost 4 bases and J lost 0, with 10 bases in between. The germline CDR1 and CDR2 sequences are MGHRA and YSYEKL. The CDR3: CASSPSRSSYNEQFF. CDR3 bases: TGCGCCAGCAGCCCGAGTAGGAGCTCCTACAATGAGCAGTTCTTC.

This clone was counted between two and nine times. This chain connects TRBV7-8 to TRBJ2-6; D call uncertain. Germline assignment: CDR1 SGHVS and CDR2 FQNEAQ. V was pared by 0 bases and J by 0 bases, with 9 bases between. The CDR3 is 17 amino acids. DNA for the CDR3: TGTGCCAGCAGCTTAGCGGAAATTGGCTCTGGGGCCAACGTCCTGACTTTC. Translation gives CASSLAEIGSGANVLTF.

This clone was seen just once. The CDR3 sequence is CASSGTNGLLNTEAFF. DNA of the CDR3: TGCGCCAGCAGCGGGACAAACGGCCTCCTGAACACTGAAGCTTTCTTT. The J gene is TRBJ1-1, the V gene TRBV10-1; D possibly corresponds to TRBD1 (6 bases). CDR1 and CDR2 (germline): WNHNN, SYGVQD (reference sequence). Trimming left V 6 bases short and J 0 bases short, with 17 bases between. CDR3 length equals 16 residues.

A few counts support this clone. The J gene is TRBJ2-5, the V gene TRBV6-1; the D is unclear. Germline lookup yields CDR1 MNHNS and CDR2 SASEGT. V was shortened by 1 base and J by 5 bases, with 11 bases between the two germline ends. The length of the CDR3 is 14 residues. DNA for the CDR3: TGTGCCAGCAGTGAAGGCTTCGAAGGGGAGACCCAGTACTTC. As protein: CASSEGFEGETQYF.

This rearrangement joins TRBV5-6 to TRBJ1-6, with TRBD1 matching 9 bases. Germline V gives CDR1 SGHDT, CDR2 YYEEEE. The CDR3 consists of 16 residues. V was clipped by 3 bases and J by 3 bases; unmatched bases: 4. CDR3 residues: CASSSGQGRYNSPLHF. Here the CDR3 DNA reads TGTGCCAGCAGCTCGGGACAGGGACGCTATAATTCACCCCTCCACTTT.